Listed below are T cell receptor beta chains from one sample, sequenced in a study of OX40 agonist ivuxolimab in advanced cancers. Only in-frame clones appear in the TCRdb table, and some are missing; sequencing was by immunoSEQ multiplex PCR. Among 60,000 to 65,000 clones, roughly nine tenths were seen once, and the ten largest hold approximately 12%. Source: CD4+ or CD8+ T cells sorted from blood, taken in a trial of the OX40 agonist ivuxolimab. These receptors were obtained from an adult with an advanced solid tumor such as melanoma, head and neck, liver or kidney cancer. Both conserved end residues are part of each CDR3. A D gene is named only where the DNA matches it firmly. Expanded clones are given a class, and other clones once, few, many or no size at all.

13,TRBJ2-5,TRBV5-4,NA,NA,TGTGCCAGCAGATTCCGGGGCCAAGAGACCCAGTACTTC,CASRFRGQETQYF
16,TRBJ1-3,TRBV27,NA,NA,TGTGCCAGCAGTTATTCGTCGCCTAACTCTGGAAACACCATATATTTT,CASSYSSPNSGNTIYF
15,TRBJ1-4,TRBV19,NA,NA,TGTGCCAGTAGCCCGTGGCAATCAACTAATGAAAAACTGTTTTTT,CASSPWQSTNEKLFF
15,TRBJ1-2,TRBV7-2,NA,NA,TGTGCCAGCAGCCATCGACCCCTTACTTCATATGGCTACACCTTC,CASSHRPLTSYGYTF
14,TRBJ2-7,TRBV7-3,NA,TRBD2,TGTGCCAGCAGCTCCGGGACGGGGGGCTACGAGCAGTACTTC,CASSSGTGGYEQYF
13,TRBJ2-7,TRBV30,many,NA,TGTGCCTGGAGTGCGAGTTTATTTTACGAGCAGTACTTC,CAWSASLFYEQYF
12,TRBJ2-4,TRBV14,NA,NA,TGTGCCAGCAGCCAAGCCCCATACATTCAGTACTTC,CASSQAPYIQYF
13,TRBJ1-6,TRBV5-1,NA,TRBD1,TGCGCCAGCAGCATAGGGACAGCTTATCCCCTCCACTTT,CASSIGTAYPLHF
13,TRBJ1-5,TRBV27,NA,TRBD1,TGTGCCAGCACAACAGGGGCGGGTCAGCCCCAGCATTTT,CASTTGAGQPQHF
11,TRBJ2-2,TRBV10-2,NA,NA,TGCGCCAGCAGGAGCCCCGGGGAGCTGTTTTTT,CASRSPGELFF
14,TRBJ1-1,TRBV30,few,TRBD1,TGTGCCTGGAGTGTAGGGGGCCGTCTGGCTGAAGCTTTCTTT,CAWSVGGRLAEAFF
12,TRBJ1-4,TRBV25-1,NA,TRBD1,TGTGCCACACAGGGGACTAATGAAAAACTGTTTTTT,CATQGTNEKLFF
14,TRBJ2-7,TRBV9,NA,NA,TGTGCCAGCAGCGAAGGCGGTAGGGCCTACGAGCAGTACTTC,CASSEGGRAYEQYF
11,TRBJ2-7,TRBV20-1,once,TRBD1,TGCAGCGGACAGGGGTCCTACGAGCAGTACTTC,CSGQGSYEQYF
13,TRBJ2-3,TRBV28,once,NA,TGTGCCAGCAGTCCCCGACTGTTAGATACGCAGTATTTT,CASSPRLLDTQYF
14,TRBJ2-1,TRBV27,NA,NA,TGTGCCAGCAGTTTAGCGGGGACCTACAATGAGCAGTTCTTC,CASSLAGTYNEQFF
15,TRBJ2-2,TRBV7-2,once,TRBD2,TGTGCCAGCAGCTTGCGCGGGGGGAAGGCCGGGGAGCTGTTTTTT,CASSLRGGKAGELFF
13,TRBJ2-2,TRBV9,NA,NA,TGTGCCAGCAGCGAGTGGGGCTTCGGGGAGCTGTTTTTT,CASSEWGFGELFF
15,TRBJ2-3,TRBV29-1,NA,NA,TGCAGCGTTGAACCCGGGCCCGGAGGCACAGATACGCAGTATTTT,CSVEPGPGGTDTQYF
11,TRBJ2-7,TRBV7-8,NA,NA,TGTGCCAGCAGCTCCTCAAACGAGCAGTACTTC,CASSSSNEQYF
15,TRBJ1-4,TRBV5-1,NA,NA,TGCGCCAGCAGCTTGACAGACGCAACTAATGAAAAACTGTTTTTT,CASSLTDATNEKLFF
16,TRBJ2-2,TRBV27,NA,NA,TGTGCCAGCTTCAGTCCGGGACCTCAAGTCAGTGGGGAGCTGTTTTTT,CASFSPGPQVSGELFF
15,TRBJ2-1,TRBV5-6,NA,TRBD2,TGTGCCAGCAGTTTGGGACTAGCGGGTCACAATGAGCAGTTCTTC,CASSLGLAGHNEQFF
15,TRBJ2-3,TRBV6-1,NA,NA,TGTGCCAGCAGATCTGACAGGAGGGGGCCAGATACGCAGTATTTT,CASRSDRRGPDTQYF
16,TRBJ2-7,TRBV19,NA,TRBD2,TGTGCCAGTAGTATAGCCTGGGGACTAGGCTCCTACGAGCAGTACTTC,CASSIAWGLGSYEQYF